Given below is one T cell receptor beta chain in context. The antigen remains unidentified. Sample time point: persistent/refractory GD, antithyroid drugs over 5 years with positive TRAb. RNA from PBMCs was the source of the TCR library. Arm-PCR with iRepertoire HTBI primers amplified the CDR3 regions for these TCR beta libraries. TCRdb independently ran MiXCR on the multiplex PCR reads; one entry per CDR3 protein. The sample has under 500,000 distinct CDR3 sequences, around 20% seen once; the top ten hold 20% to 25%. V was trimmed by 6 bases and J by 0 bases, leaving 12 bases between them. CDR3 size: 14 residues. In germline, CDR1 is MNHNS, CDR2 SASEGT. The entry originates in a study of regulatory T cells in long-lasting Graves disease. Study results and caveats: Those with persistent disease had in common more public clonotypes (roughly 3,000) than new patients (approximately 890).

This sequence originates from a female donor with Graves disease. Sequenced material: peripheral blood mononuclear cells (PBMCs), taken when the disease was refractory, from a patient treated with antithyroid drugs. This chain joins TRBV6-1 and TRBJ2-7; D not resolved. CDR3 residues: CASSKRSLSYEQYF. CDR3 coding DNA: TGTGCCAGCAGCAAAAGGAGTCTCTCCTACGAGCAGTACTTC.